The sequence of this T cell receptor (beta chain) was determined in a study of beta chain features in type 1 diabetes. For the study at large: Healthy donors and patients had similar age, gender and cell yields.

The study's findings and limits: Unsettled here was the matter of whether HLA type influences TCRB rearrangement. The cDNA sequencing approach could over-represent high-TCR-expressing cells. Patients and controls would share equally any PCR tilt toward shorter templates.

This clone has a handful of counts. The target antigen is unknown. Trimming took 5 bases from V and 6 from J; bases not matched to a gene: 3. The CDR3 has 14 amino acids. Per the germline V gene, CDR1 is SEHNR and CDR2 is FQNEAQ (reference sequence). Investigators reverse transcribed all isolated RNA, so they sequenced expressed TCRB transcripts. Profiling relied on immunoSEQ multiplex PCR, and the TCRdb table lists in-frame clones only, not all of them. This sample has hundreds of thousands of clones; roughly 10% occur once, and the top ten carry roughly 0.046%. This TCR was recovered from a woman aged 18 to 35 in good health. The chain combines TRBV7-9 with TRBJ1-6; 8 positions agree with TRBD1. The sequencing input was naive CD4+ T cells from blood. The CDR3 sequence: CASSNGQGNSPLHF. Here the CDR3 DNA reads TGTGCCAGCAGCAACGGACAGGGTAATTCACCCCTCCACTTT. Looking up the rest from reference TRBV7-9 and TRBJ1-6 gives the full variable domain: DTGVSQNPRHKITKRGQNVTFRCDPISEHNRLYWYRQTLGQGPEFLTYFQNEAQLEKSRLLSDRFSAERPKGSFSTLEIQRTEQGDSAMYLCASSNGQGNSPLHFGNGTRLTVT.